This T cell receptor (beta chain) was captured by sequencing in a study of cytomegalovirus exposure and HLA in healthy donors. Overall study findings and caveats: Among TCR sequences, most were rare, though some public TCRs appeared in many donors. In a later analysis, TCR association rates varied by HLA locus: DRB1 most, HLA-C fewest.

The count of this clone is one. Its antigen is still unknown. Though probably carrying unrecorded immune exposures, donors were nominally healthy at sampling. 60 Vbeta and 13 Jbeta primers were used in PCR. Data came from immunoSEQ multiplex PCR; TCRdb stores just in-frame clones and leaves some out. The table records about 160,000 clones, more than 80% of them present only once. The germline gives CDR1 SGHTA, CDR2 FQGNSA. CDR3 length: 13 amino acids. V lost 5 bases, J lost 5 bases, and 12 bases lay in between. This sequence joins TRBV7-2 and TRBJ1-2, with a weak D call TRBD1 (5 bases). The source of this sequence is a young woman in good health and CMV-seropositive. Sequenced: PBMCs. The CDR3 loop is CASSTSGVYGYTF. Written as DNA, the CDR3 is TGTGCCAGCAGCACATCGGGGGTTTATGGCTACACCTTC.